This TCR beta chain appears in the sequencing data of a study of naive and memory T cell subsets. Cells stained for CD3, CD4, CD8, CD45RA and CD27 were sorted into four subsets. General observations from the study: In naive cells, over 90% of TCR sequences were seen only once.

Points on this clonotype: Antigen unknown.

V was clipped by 4 bases and J by 0 bases, with 19 bases between them. Germline V gene data show CDR1 as MDHEN and CDR2 as SYDVKM. The CDR3 runs to 18 residues. The beta constant-region primer was an equimolar mix of two oligonucleotides covering TRBC1 and TRBC2. A 12-nucleotide UMI and the SP2 primer were added to the cDNA 3' end by oligonucleotide ligation. TCRdb re-called the UMI-ligation and nested PCR reads with MiXCR, one entry per CDR3 protein. The data hold over 75,000 distinct CDR3 sequences, with roughly 14% observed a single time. The chain employs TRBV28 and TRBJ1-5, with D uncertain. This sequence originates from a human donor in good health. The specimen was central memory CD4+ T cells from blood. CDR3: CASSWVRTPVYSNQPQHF. For the CDR3, the DNA is TGTGCCAGCAGTTGGGTCAGGACTCCTGTTTATAGCAATCAGCCCCAGCATTTT.